The 20 T cell receptor beta chains in this list originate from one sample, sequenced in a study of PD-1 blockade in classical Hodgkin lymphoma. This table comes from immunoSEQ multiplex PCR, and its TCRdb copy is limited to in-frame clones, with some not included. This table has 21,000 or so clones, roughly 88% appearing once. Described time point: cycle 4 day 1 (C4D1), after six to seven weeks of nivolumab. Each of the patients experienced relapse following autologous stem cell transplantation, and their brentuximab vedotin exposure differed. The sequencing used peripheral blood mononuclear cells (PBMCs), collected before the fourth cycle of nivolumab. The receptors come from a human donor with classical Hodgkin lymphoma.

The chain combines TRBV7-2 with TRBJ1-2; 7 bases line up with TRBD1. The ends lost 3 bases at V and 6 bases at J; junction bases unmatched: 13. The CDR3 totals 16 residues. Per germline, CDR1 SGHTA and CDR2 FQGNSA. The CDR3 here is CASSFRQGVWGNGYTF. The CDR3 DNA reads as TGTGCCAGCAGCTTCCGACAGGGTGTGTGGGGAAATGGCTACACCTTC. The complete variable domain, with remaining parts taken from reference TRBV7-2 and TRBJ1-2, reads GAGVSQSPSNKVTEKGKDVELRCDPISGHTALYWYRQSLGQGLEFLIYFQGNSAPDKSGLPSDRFSAERTGGSVSTLTIQRTQQEDSAVYLCASSFRQGVWGNGYTFGSGTRLTVV.

V gene TRBV7-2 combines with J gene TRBJ2-1; the D gene is possibly TRBD2 (6 bases). There are 16 residues in the CDR3. The V gene's germline CDR1 is SGHTA and CDR2 FQGNSA. V dropped 5 bases and J dropped 9 bases, with 23 bases sitting between them. DNA for the CDR3: TGTGCCAGCAGCCGATCCTACGGGGGACCCACGATTGAGCAGTTCTTC. Translation: CASSRSYGGPTIEQFF.

V usage is TRBV29-1 and J usage is TRBJ2-7; 9 nucleotides line up with TRBD2. The V and J ends lost 3 bases and 1 base, in that order; junction bases with no gene match: 7. Germline V gene data show CDR1 as SQVTM and CDR2 as ANQGSEA. This CDR3 is 15 amino acids long. Here the CDR3 DNA reads TGCAGCGTTGATCTCGCGACTAGCGGTTCCTACGAGCAGTACTTC. Amino acid sequence: CSVDLATSGSYEQYF.

This rearrangement joins TRBV7-9 to TRBJ2-5; no reliable D call. This CDR3 is built from 11 residues. Trimming stripped 3 bases from V and 2 bases from J, with 1 base between. Germline V CDR1 and CDR2: SEHNR, FQNEAQ (reference sequence). The CDR3 DNA is TGTGCCAGCAGCTTGCAAGAGACCCAGTACTTC. The encoded protein is CASSLQETQYF. Full variable domain (missing parts from reference TRBV7-9 and TRBJ2-5): DTGVSQNPRHKITKRGQNVTFRCDPISEHNRLYWYRQTLGQGPEFLTYFQNEAQLEKSRLLSDRFSAERPKGSFSTLEIQRTEQGDSAMYLCASSLQETQYFGPGTRLLVL.

The chain uses TRBV5-6 and TRBJ2-6, with no clear D. The germline CDR1 and CDR2 sequences are SGHDT and YYEEEE. The CDR3 spans 15 residues. Trimming removed 0 bases at V and 4 bases at J, with 8 bases between. The CDR3 DNA reads as TGTGCCAGCAGCTTGGAGGGATCGGGGGCCAACGTCCTGACTTTC. It codes for CASSLEGSGANVLTF.

The chain has TRBV19 and TRBJ1-1, with D uncertain. CDR3 length: 15 amino acids. Germline CDR1 is LNHDA and CDR2 is SQIVND (reference sequence). The V end lost 9 bases, the J end lost 0 bases, and 17 bases lay between the germline ends. The CDR3 sequence is CASLFTGRMNTEAFF. The CDR3 DNA reads as TGTGCCAGCCTCTTTACCGGGCGCATGAACACTGAAGCTTTCTTT.

V is TRBV15 and J is TRBJ2-7; D is possibly TRBD1 (6 bases). CDR3 size: 18 residues. Deletions cut 3 bases from V and 0 bases from J, with 21 bases between. Germline loops: CDR1 LNHNV, CDR2 YYDKDF (reference sequence). The CDR3 is CATSRELPRGQRSYEQYF. In DNA form, the CDR3 reads TGTGCCACCAGCAGGGAATTGCCTAGGGGACAACGCTCCTACGAGCAGTACTTC.

The chain combines TRBV5-4 with TRBJ1-2; a possible D gene is TRBD1 (5 bases). The CDR3 runs to 14 residues. Germline assignment: CDR1 SGHNT and CDR2 YYREEE (reference sequence). Between the trimmed V and J ends, which lost 4 bases and 6 bases, there was a span of 16 bases. The CDR3 bases are TGTGCCAGCAGCCCTCCACAGGCGTTGGATGGCTACACCTTC. As protein: CASSPPQALDGYTF.

V and J are TRBV9 and TRBJ2-5; D is undetermined. CDR3 length: 13 amino acids. The germline CDR1 and CDR2 sequences are SGDLS and YYNGEE. V was cut by 0 bases and J by 2 bases, with 5 bases left in between. The CDR3: CASSVGNQETQYF. DNA of the CDR3: TGTGCCAGCAGCGTAGGAAATCAAGAGACCCAGTACTTC.

The chain carries TRBV7-8 and TRBJ2-3; 8 bases fit TRBD1. Germline loops: CDR1 SGHVS, CDR2 FQNEAQ. Losses at the gene ends were 5 bases for V and 0 bases for J; bases not matched to a gene: 4. The CDR3 has 15 residues. CDR3 amino acids: CASSTDRASTDTQYF. The DNA of the CDR3 is TGTGCCAGCAGCACGGACAGGGCTAGCACAGATACGCAGTATTTT. The full variable domain, its missing parts supplied by reference TRBV7-8 and TRBJ2-3, is GAGVSQSPRYKVAKRGQDVALRCDPISGHVSLFWYQQALGQGPEFLTYFQNEAQLDKSGLPSDRFFAERPEGSVSTLKIQRTQQEDSAVYLCASSTDRASTDTQYFGPGTRLTVL.

This chain links TRBV6-4 with TRBJ1-1; D is ambiguous. V was shortened by 0 bases and J by 0 bases, with 8 bases between the two germline ends. This CDR3 contains 15 residues. The germline CDR1 and CDR2 sequences are MRHNA and SNTAGT. The CDR3 protein is CASSDSPDMNTEAFF. The CDR3 nucleotides read TGTGCCAGCAGTGACTCGCCCGATATGAACACTGAAGCTTTCTTT.

This chain joins TRBV12-5 and TRBJ2-1; TRBD1 matches at 8 bases. J gave up 2 bases and V 7 bases, and 10 bases lay outside the gene matches. The CDR3 contains 16 residues. Per the germline V gene, CDR1 is LGHNT and CDR2 is FRNRAP. The CDR3 DNA reads as TGTGCTAGTGTCCCTCCGACAGGGGTAACCTACAATGAGCAGTTCTTC. Translated, it gives CASVPPTGVTYNEQFF. Supplemented by reference TRBV12-5 and TRBJ2-1, the full variable domain reads DARVTQTPRHKVTEMGQEVTMRCQPILGHNTVFWYRQTMMQGLELLAYFRNRAPLDDSGMPKDRFSAEMPDATLATLKIQPSEPRDSAVYFCASVPPTGVTYNEQFFGPGTRLTVL.

The gene calls are TRBV30 and TRBJ1-2; D is ambiguous. The CDR3 loop spans 13 amino acids. V lost 0 bases and J lost 2, with 7 bases in between. The V gene's germline CDR1 is GTSNPN and CDR2 SVGIG (reference sequence). The DNA for the CDR3 is TGTGCCTGGAGTGTACTTCCCAACTATGGCTACACCTTC. This gives the protein CAWSVLPNYGYTF.

J is TRBJ1-4 and V is TRBV5-8; D is unresolved. V was cut by 2 bases and J by 6 bases, with 11 bases left in between. The CDR3 is 14 residues long. The germline CDR1 and CDR2 sequences are SGHTS and YDEGEE. The CDR3 reads CASSFRRAHEKLFF. The CDR3 nucleotides are TGTGCCAGCAGCTTTAGAAGGGCTCATGAAAAACTGTTTTTT.

The V and J genes are TRBV27 and TRBJ2-3; unclear D gene. CDR1 is MNHEY, CDR2 SMNVEV, per germline (reference sequence). The V end lost 5 bases, the J end lost 5 bases, and 8 bases lay between the germline ends. The CDR3 loop spans 12 amino acids. The CDR3 region is CASSLTGDTQYF. The CDR3, as DNA: TGTGCCAGCAGTCTCACTGGAGATACGCAGTATTTT.

The J gene is TRBJ2-3, the V gene TRBV4-1, with D uncertain. The V end lost 3 bases, the J end lost 2 bases, and 15 bases lay between the germline ends. Germline values: CDR1 MGHRA, CDR2 YSYEKL. This CDR3 has 16 residues. The CDR3, as DNA: TGCGCCAGCAGCCACCTTGACTTATTTATCACAGATACGCAGTATTTT. Its translation is CASSHLDLFITDTQYF.

The chain employs TRBV5-5 and TRBJ2-7; 8 bases line up with TRBD1. Trimming at V came to 4 bases and at J to 0 bases, leaving 3 bases not matched to a gene. Per germline, CDR1 SGHKS and CDR2 YYEKEE (reference sequence). The CDR3 has 14 amino acids. The CDR3 DNA is TGTGCCAGCAGCGGGGGACAGGCCTCCTACGAGCAGTACTTC. Translation gives CASSGGQASYEQYF.

The V and J genes are TRBV4-2 and TRBJ2-1; 9 bases are a match to TRBD2. The CDR3 covers 17 residues. The V gene end was trimmed by 1 base and the J gene end by 9 bases; junction bases not matched to a gene: 13. Germline V lookup: CDR1 LGHNA, CDR2 YNFKEQ. The CDR3 region is CASSQGPRGGGAVEQFF. CDR3 sequence (DNA): TGTGCCAGCAGCCAAGGGCCCCGGGGCGGGGGGGCCGTTGAGCAGTTCTTC.

The V and J genes are TRBV9 and TRBJ2-3, with 11 bases identical to TRBD2. The CDR3 totals 17 residues. After removal of 0 bases from V and 2 bases from J, the junction contained 5 bases not matched to a gene. Germline CDR1 reads SGDLS; CDR2 reads YYNGEE. The CDR3 sequence: CASSVGASGGTTDTQYF. CDR3 coding DNA: TGTGCCAGCAGCGTAGGGGCTAGCGGGGGGACCACAGATACGCAGTATTTT.

This chain connects TRBV27 to TRBJ2-1; 8 nucleotides agree with TRBD1. CDR3 size: 17 residues. Germline CDR1 MNHEY, CDR2 SMNVEV (reference sequence). V gave up 0 bases and J gave up 5 bases; unmatched junction bases: 9. Here the CDR3 reads CASSLSDWTGIHNEQFF. CDR3 in DNA: TGTGCCAGCAGTTTATCGGATTGGACAGGGATCCACAATGAGCAGTTCTTC.